The 12 T cell receptor beta chains presented below share a single source sample, sequenced in a study of Ad26.COV2.S vaccination and SARS-CoV-2 variants. As to treatment: 19 received Ad26.COV2.S at low or high dose, single or two shots; about five received placebo; per-sample allocation not given. Sampling occurred on day 63 after the first vaccine or placebo injection. Sequencing used immunoSEQ multiplex PCR; TCRdb keeps in-frame clones, though not all of them. This table has about 350,000 clones, 70% to 90% appearing once. Sequenced here: peripheral blood, sampled in a trial of Ad26.COV2.S vaccine versus placebo. The source of these receptors is a person aged 18-60 years who received the Ad26.COV2.S COVID-19 vaccine or a placebo.

The rearrangement uses TRBV27 and TRBJ2-1, with 12 bases matching TRBD1. CDR1 is MNHEY, CDR2 SMNVEV, per germline (reference sequence). Germline trimming cut 3 bases from V and 7 bases from J; bases unmatched to any gene: 7. The CDR3 sequence is 16 residues long. The CDR3 coding sequence is TGTGCCAGCAGTTTCCTGGGACAGGGGGCGGGAAATGAGCAGTTCTTC. It is translated as CASSFLGQGAGNEQFF.

The V call is TRBV4-3, the J call TRBJ2-7, with D possibly matching TRBD1 (5 bases). V was clipped by 1 base and J by 7 bases, with 5 bases between them. The CDR3 runs to 11 residues. Germline loops: CDR1 LGHNA, CDR2 YSLEER. In DNA, the CDR3 is TGCGCCAGCAGCCAAGGGACAGAGCAGTACTTC. Amino acid sequence: CASSQGTEQYF.

V is TRBV11-2 and J is TRBJ2-1, with 10 bases lining up with TRBD2. After removal of 5 bases from V and 10 bases from J, the junction contained 11 bases not matched to a gene. This CDR3 spans 15 amino acids. Germline-derived CDR1 and CDR2 are SGHAT and FQNNGV. The CDR3 loop is CASSPEREGPEEQFF. As DNA, the CDR3 is TGTGCCAGCAGCCCGGAGCGGGAGGGTCCCGAAGAGCAGTTCTTC.

This clone is a singleton in its sample. The J gene is TRBJ2-5, the V gene TRBV18, with D unresolved. Germline V CDR1 and CDR2: KGHSH, LQKENI. V was clipped by 4 bases and J by 5 bases, with 11 bases between them. The CDR3 is 13 residues long. CDR3 sequence (DNA): TGTGCCAGCTCACGGGCCATAGGGGAGACCCAGTACTTC. Translating it yields CASSRAIGETQYF.

This sequence joins TRBV24-1 and TRBJ2-1; possible D gene TRBD1, 7 bases. CDR3 size: 14 residues. Trimming took off 4 bases at V and 10 bases at J, with 16 bases between the two ends. Germline CDR1 and CDR2: KGHDR and SFDVKD. The CDR3: CATSDPTGRNEQFF. The CDR3 DNA sequence: TGTGCCACCAGTGACCCGACAGGGAGGAACGAGCAGTTCTTC.

The V and J genes are TRBV28 and TRBJ1-2, with 11 bases fitting TRBD1. The germline gives CDR1 MDHEN, CDR2 SYDVKM. This CDR3 contains 14 residues. The V and J ends lost 6 bases and 6 bases, in that order; junction bases with no gene match: 6. DNA for the CDR3: TGTGCCAGCAGCCTCGGACAGGGGGCCCATGGCTACACCTTC. It translates to CASSLGQGAHGYTF.

The V call is TRBV2, the J call TRBJ1-4; unclear D gene. The CDR3 has 12 residues. V was trimmed by 8 bases and J by 8 bases, leaving 12 bases between them. Germline-derived CDR1 and CDR2 are SNHLY and FYNNEI. The DNA for the CDR3 is TGTGCCAGCTGCAGGCTGGAAGAAAAACTGTTTTTT. Translated: CASCRLEEKLFF.

The CDR3 region has the DNA TGTGCCAGCAGCTTAGCCATTCGGGCAGTGACCGAAGCTTTCTTT. It codes for CASSLAIRAVTEAFF. The J gene is TRBJ1-1, the V gene TRBV7-2; no clear D gene. V dropped 0 bases and J dropped 8 bases, with 16 bases sitting between them. The CDR3 sequence is 15 residues long. Germline V gene data show CDR1 as SGHTA and CDR2 as FQGNSA. The whole variable domain, remainder taken from reference TRBV7-2 and TRBJ1-1, is GAGVSQSPSNKVTEKGKDVELRCDPISGHTALYWYRQSLGQGLEFLIYFQGNSAPDKSGLPSDRFSAERTGGSVSTLTIQRTQQEDSAVYLCASSLAIRAVTEAFFGQGTRLTVV.

The chain carries TRBV27 and TRBJ1-1, with D perhaps matching TRBD1 (6 bases). V lost 8 bases to trimming and J lost 5 bases, with 18 bases between them. From germline, CDR1 is MNHEY and CDR2 SMNVEV (reference sequence). The CDR3 consists of 14 residues. CDR3 in DNA: TGTGCCAGCTGGACCCTGGGGGCTAGGACTGAAGCTTTCTTT. It yields the protein CASWTLGARTEAFF.

The J gene is TRBJ2-7, the V gene TRBV11-2; D perhaps matches TRBD1 (6 bases). This CDR3 comprises 14 residues. Per germline, CDR1 SGHAT and CDR2 FQNNGV. The V end was cut by 1 base, the J end by 4 bases, with 11 bases between. This CDR3 is CASSLVRGRYEQYF. In DNA, the CDR3 is TGTGCCAGCAGCTTAGTCAGGGGTCGGTACGAGCAGTACTTC.

The table lists this clone with a count of one. The V call is TRBV7-6, the J call TRBJ2-3, with a possible D match to TRBD2 (6 bases). V lost 5 bases to trimming and J lost 0 bases, with 15 bases between them. The germline V gene has CDR1 SGHVS and CDR2 FNYEAQ. The CDR3 is 16 amino acids. CDR3 nucleotides: TGTGCCAGCAGCCCCCTTCGGGACTGGAGCACAGATACGCAGTATTTT. Its translation: CASSPLRDWSTDTQYF.

The gene calls are TRBV4-1 and TRBJ2-5; 11 positions match TRBD2. The CDR3 consists of 16 residues. Per germline, CDR1 MGHRA and CDR2 YSYEKL. The junction had 4 bases not matched to a gene; V was cut back by 4 bases and J by 0 bases. The CDR3 DNA reads as TGCGCCAGCAGCCCCGGGACTAGCGGACACCAAGAGACCCAGTACTTC. Translating it yields CASSPGTSGHQETQYF.